The clone carrying this T cell receptor (beta chain) was found once. The data belong to a study of T cell changes during pregnancy in multiple sclerosis. The data were produced by immunoSEQ multiplex PCR, yet TCRdb's version contains in-frame clones alone and is incomplete. Altogether roughly 110,000 clones are present, about nine tenths being singletons, with the ten largest covering roughly 0.78%. Per germline, CDR1 MGHRA and CDR2 YSYEKL. The CDR3 has 15 residues. Losses at the gene ends were 1 base for V and 2 bases for J; bases not matched to a gene: 3. The receptor was derived from a female donor in good health, enrolled as a control in a pregnancy study. The chain uses TRBV4-1 and TRBJ2-7; TRBD1 agrees at 9 bases. The specimen comprised peripheral blood, sampled in the third trimester of pregnancy. CDR3 in amino acids: CASSQVRQGAYEQYF. The DNA for the CDR3 is TGCGCCAGCAGCCAAGTGCGACAGGGGGCCTACGAGCAGTACTTC.